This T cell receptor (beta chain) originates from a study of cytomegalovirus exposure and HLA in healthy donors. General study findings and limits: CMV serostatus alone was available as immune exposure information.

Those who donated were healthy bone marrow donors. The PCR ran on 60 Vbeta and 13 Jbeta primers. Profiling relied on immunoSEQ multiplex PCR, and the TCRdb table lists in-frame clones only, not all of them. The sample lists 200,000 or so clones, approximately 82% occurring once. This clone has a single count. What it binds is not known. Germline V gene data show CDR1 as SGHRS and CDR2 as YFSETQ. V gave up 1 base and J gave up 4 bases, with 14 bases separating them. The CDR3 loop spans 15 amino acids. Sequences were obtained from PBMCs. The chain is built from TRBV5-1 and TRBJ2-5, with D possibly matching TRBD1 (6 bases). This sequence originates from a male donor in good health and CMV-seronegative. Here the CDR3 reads CASSLMGQLRETQYF. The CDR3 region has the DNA TGCGCCAGCAGCTTGATGGGACAACTGCGAGAGACCCAGTACTTC.